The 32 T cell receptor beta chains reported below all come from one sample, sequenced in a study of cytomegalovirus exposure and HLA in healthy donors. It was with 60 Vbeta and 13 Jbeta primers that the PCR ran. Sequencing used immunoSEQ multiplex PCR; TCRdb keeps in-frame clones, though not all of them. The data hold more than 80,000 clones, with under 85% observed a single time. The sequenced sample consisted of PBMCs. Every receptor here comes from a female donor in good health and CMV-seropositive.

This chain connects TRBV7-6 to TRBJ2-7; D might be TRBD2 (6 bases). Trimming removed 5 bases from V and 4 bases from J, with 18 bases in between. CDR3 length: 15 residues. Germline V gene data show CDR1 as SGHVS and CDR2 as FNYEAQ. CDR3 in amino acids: CASSGITGAGYEQYF. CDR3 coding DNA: TGTGCCAGCAGCGGCATAACTGGGGCGGGGTACGAGCAGTACTTC.

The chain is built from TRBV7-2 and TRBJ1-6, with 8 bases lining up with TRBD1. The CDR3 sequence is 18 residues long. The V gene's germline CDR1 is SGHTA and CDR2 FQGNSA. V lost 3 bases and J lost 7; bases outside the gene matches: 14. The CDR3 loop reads CASSFAGGQGLRNSPLHF. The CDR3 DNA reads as TGTGCCAGCAGCTTCGCAGGAGGACAGGGTTTGCGAAATTCACCCCTCCACTTT.

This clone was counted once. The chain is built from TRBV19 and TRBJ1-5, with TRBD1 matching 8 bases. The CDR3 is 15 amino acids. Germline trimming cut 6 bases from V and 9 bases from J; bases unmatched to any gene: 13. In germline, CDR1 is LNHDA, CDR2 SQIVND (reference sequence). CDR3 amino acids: CASRPAGQGLRPQHF. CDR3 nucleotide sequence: TGTGCCAGTAGACCTGCTGGACAGGGACTTAGGCCCCAGCATTTT.

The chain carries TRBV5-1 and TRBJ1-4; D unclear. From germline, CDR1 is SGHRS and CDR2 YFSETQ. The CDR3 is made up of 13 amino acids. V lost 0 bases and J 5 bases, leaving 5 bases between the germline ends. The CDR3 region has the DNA TGCGCCAGCAGCTTGGACATAAATGAAAAACTGTTTTTT. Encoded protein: CASSLDINEKLFF.

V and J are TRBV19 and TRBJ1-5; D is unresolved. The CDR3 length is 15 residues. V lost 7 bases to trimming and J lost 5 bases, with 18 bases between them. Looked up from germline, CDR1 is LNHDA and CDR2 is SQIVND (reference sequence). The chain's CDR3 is CASNPYSRRDQPQHF. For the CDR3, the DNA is TGTGCCAGTAACCCCTACTCCCGGAGGGATCAGCCCCAGCATTTT.

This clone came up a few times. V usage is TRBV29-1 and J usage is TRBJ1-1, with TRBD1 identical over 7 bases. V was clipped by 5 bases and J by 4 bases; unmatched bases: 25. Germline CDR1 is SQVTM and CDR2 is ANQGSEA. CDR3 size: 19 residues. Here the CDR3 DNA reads TGCAGCGTTTCTTCCAGGGGGGAGAGAACCATCGGACGCCGCACTGAAGCTTTCTTT. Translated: CSVSSRGERTIGRRTEAFF. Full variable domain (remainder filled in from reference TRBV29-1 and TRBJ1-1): SAVISQKPSRDICQRGTSLTIQCQVDSQVTMMFWYRQQPGQSLTLIATANQGSEATYESGFVIDKFPISRPNLTFSTLTVSNMSPEDSSIYLCSVSSRGERTIGRRTEAFFGQGTRLTVV.

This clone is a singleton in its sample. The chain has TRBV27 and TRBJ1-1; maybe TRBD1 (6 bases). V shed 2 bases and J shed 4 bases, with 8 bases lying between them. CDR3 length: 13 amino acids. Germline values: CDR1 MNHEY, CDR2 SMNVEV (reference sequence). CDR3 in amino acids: CASSLGGGTEAFF. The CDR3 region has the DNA TGTGCCAGCAGTTTAGGGGGCGGCACTGAAGCTTTCTTT.

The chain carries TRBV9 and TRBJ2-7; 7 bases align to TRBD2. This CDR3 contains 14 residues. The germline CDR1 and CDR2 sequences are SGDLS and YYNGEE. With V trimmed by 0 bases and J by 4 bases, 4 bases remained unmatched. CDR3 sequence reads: CASSVGLAEYEQYF. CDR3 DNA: TGTGCCAGCAGCGTAGGTCTAGCGGAATACGAGCAGTACTTC.

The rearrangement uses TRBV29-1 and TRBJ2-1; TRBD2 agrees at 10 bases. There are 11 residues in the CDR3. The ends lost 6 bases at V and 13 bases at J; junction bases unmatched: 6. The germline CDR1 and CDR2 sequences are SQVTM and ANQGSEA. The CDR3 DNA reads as TGCAGCGTACGAGCGGGGGGGAAACAGTTCTTC. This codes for CSVRAGGKQFF.

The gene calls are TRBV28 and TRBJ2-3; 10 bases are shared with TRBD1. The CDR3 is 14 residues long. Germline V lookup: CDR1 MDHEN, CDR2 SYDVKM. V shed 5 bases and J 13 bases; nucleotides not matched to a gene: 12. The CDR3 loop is CASSRDRGYGMKYF. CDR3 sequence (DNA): TGTGCCAGCAGTCGGGACAGGGGATATGGGATGAAGTATTTT.

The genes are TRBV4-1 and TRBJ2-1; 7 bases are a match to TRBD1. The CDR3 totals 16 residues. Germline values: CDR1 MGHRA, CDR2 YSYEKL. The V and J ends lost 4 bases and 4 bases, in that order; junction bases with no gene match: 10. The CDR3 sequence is CASSPYRDSPYNEQFF. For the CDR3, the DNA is TGCGCCAGCAGCCCCTACCGGGACAGCCCGTACAATGAGCAGTTCTTC.

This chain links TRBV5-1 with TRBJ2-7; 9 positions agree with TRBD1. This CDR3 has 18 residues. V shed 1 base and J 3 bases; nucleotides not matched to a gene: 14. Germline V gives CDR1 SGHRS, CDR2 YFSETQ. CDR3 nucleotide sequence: TGCGCCAGCAGCTTGAGGGATAGTGTCAGGGACAGGGTCTACGAGCAGTACTTC. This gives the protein CASSLRDSVRDRVYEQYF.

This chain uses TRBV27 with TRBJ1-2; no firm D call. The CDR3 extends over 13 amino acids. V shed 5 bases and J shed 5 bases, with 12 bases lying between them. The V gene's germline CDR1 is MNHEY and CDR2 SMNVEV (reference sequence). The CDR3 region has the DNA TGTGCCAGCAGTCCCCTTGACAAGTATGGCTACACCTTC. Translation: CASSPLDKYGYTF.

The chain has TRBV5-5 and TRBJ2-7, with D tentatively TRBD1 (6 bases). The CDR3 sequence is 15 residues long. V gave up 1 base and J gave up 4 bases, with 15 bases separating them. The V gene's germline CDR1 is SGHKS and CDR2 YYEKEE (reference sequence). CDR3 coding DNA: TGTGCCAGCAGCTTGCGGTCCGGGACACATTACGAGCAGTACTTC. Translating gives CASSLRSGTHYEQYF.

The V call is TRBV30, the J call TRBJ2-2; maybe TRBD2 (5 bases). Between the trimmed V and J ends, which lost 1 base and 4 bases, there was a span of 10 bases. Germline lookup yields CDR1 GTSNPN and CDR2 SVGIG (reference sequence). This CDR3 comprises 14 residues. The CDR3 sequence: CAWSGGLGTGELFF. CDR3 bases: TGTGCCTGGAGTGGCGGGCTAGGCACCGGGGAGCTGTTTTTT.

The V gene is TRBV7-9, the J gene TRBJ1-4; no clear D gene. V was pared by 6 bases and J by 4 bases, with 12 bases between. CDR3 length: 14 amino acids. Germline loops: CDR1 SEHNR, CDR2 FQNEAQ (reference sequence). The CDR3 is CASRIEGGNEKLFF. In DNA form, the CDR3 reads TGTGCCAGCAGAATTGAGGGTGGTAATGAAAAACTGTTTTTT.

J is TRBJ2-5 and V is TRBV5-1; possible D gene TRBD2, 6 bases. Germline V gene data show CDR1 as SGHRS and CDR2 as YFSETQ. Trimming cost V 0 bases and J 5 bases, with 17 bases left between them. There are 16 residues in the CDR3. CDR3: CASSLVVGTSMETQYF. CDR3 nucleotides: TGCGCCAGCAGCTTGGTTGTTGGGACTTCCATGGAGACCCAGTACTTC.

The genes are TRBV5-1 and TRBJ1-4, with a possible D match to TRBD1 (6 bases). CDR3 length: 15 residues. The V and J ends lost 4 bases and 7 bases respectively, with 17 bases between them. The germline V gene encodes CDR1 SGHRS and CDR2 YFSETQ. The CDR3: CASSPRGGPSEKLFF. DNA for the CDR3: TGCGCCAGCAGCCCGAGGGGGGGACCCTCTGAAAAACTGTTTTTT.

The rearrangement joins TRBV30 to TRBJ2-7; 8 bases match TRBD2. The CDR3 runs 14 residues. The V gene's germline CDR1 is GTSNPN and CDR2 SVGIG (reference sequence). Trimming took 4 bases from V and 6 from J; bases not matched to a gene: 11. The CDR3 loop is CAWTRTSTPIEQYF. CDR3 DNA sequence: TGTGCCTGGACGAGGACTAGCACACCAATCGAGCAGTACTTC.

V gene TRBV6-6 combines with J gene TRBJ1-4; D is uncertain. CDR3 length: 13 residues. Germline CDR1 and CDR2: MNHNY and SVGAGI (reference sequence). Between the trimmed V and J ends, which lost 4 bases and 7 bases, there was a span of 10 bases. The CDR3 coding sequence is TGTGCCAGCAGTTCTGGGCAGTTTGAAAAACTGTTTTTT. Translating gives CASSSGQFEKLFF.

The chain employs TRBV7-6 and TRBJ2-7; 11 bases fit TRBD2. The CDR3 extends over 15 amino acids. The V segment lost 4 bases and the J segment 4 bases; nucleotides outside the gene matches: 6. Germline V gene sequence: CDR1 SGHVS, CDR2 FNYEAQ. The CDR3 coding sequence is TGTGCCAGCAGCTCCGTAGCGGGGGGGGTTTACGAGCAGTACTTC. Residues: CASSSVAGGVYEQYF.

CDR3 amino acids: CASSPSSLLATARATRYEQYF. As DNA, the CDR3 is TGTGCCAGCAGCCCGAGTTCGCTACTAGCGACAGCTAGGGCTACGAGATACGAGCAGTACTTC. The chain is built from TRBV7-6 and TRBJ2-7; 7 bases are shared with TRBD2. V gave up 5 bases and J gave up 4 bases; unmatched junction bases: 29. Germline CDR1 is SGHVS and CDR2 is FNYEAQ. CDR3 size: 21 residues. Together with reference TRBV7-6 and TRBJ2-7, the CDR3 gives the full variable domain: GAGVSQSPRYKVTKRGQDVALRCDPISGHVSLYWYRQALGQGPEFLTYFNYEAQQDKSGLPNDRFSAERPEGSISTLTIQRTEQRDSAMYRCASSPSSLLATARATRYEQYFGPGTRLTVT.

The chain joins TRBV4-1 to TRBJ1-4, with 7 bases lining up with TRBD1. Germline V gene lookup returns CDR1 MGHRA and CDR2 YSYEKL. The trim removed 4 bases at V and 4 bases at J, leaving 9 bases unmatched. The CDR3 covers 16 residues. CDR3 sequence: CASSPQSGTVNEKLFF. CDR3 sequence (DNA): TGCGCCAGCAGCCCCCAAAGTGGGACAGTTAATGAAAAACTGTTTTTT.

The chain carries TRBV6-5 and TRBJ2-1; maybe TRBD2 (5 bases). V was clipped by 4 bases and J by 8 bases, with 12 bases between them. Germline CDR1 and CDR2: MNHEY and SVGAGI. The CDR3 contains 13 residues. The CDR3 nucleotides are TGTGCCAGCAGTTCTCAAGGGAGACATGAGCAGTTCTTC. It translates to CASSSQGRHEQFF.

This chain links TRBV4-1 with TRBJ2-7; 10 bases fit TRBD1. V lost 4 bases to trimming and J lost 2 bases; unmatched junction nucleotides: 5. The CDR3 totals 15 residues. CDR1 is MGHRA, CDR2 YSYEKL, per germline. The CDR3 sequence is CASSPRDRGAYEQYF. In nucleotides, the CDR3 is TGCGCCAGCAGCCCCCGGGACAGGGGCGCCTACGAGCAGTACTTC.

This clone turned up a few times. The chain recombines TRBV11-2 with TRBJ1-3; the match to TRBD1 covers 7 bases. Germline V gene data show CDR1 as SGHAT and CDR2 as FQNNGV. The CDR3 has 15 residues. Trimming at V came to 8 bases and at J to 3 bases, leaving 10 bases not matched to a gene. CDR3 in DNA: TGTGCCAGCGTTCAGACAGGGAACGGTGGAAACACCATATATTTT. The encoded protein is CASVQTGNGGNTIYF.

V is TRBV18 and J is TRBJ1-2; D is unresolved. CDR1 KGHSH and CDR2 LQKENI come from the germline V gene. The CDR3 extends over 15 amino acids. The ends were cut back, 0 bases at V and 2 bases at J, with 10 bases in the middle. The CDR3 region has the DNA TGTGCCAGCTCACCACCGTCCCTACAGAACTATGGCTACACCTTC. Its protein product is CASSPPSLQNYGYTF.

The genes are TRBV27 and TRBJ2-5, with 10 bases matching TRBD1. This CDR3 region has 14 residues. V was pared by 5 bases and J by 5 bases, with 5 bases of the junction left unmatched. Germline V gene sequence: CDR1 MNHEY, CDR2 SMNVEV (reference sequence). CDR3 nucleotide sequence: TGTGCCAGCAGTCGGGTGACAGGGGGCGAGACCCAGTACTTC. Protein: CASSRVTGGETQYF.

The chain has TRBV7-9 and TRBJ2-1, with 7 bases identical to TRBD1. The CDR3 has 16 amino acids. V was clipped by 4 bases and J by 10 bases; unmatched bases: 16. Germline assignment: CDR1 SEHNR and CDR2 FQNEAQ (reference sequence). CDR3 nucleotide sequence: TGTGCCAGCAGCTCAAAGGGACAGCCTGTCGTCGGGGAGCAGTTCTTC. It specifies CASSSKGQPVVGEQFF.

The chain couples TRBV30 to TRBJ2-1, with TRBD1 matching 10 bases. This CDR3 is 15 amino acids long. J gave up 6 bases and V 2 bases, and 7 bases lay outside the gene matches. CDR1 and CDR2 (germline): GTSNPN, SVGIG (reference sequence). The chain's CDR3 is CAWSHGTGVANEQFF. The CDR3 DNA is TGTGCCTGGAGTCATGGGACAGGGGTGGCCAATGAGCAGTTCTTC.

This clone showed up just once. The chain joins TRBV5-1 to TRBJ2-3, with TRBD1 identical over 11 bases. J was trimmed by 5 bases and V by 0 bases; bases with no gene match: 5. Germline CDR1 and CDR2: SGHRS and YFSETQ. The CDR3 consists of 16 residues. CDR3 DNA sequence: TGCGCCAGCAGCTTGGGGACAGGGGGCGTTGGAGATACGCAGTATTTT. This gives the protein CASSLGTGGVGDTQYF. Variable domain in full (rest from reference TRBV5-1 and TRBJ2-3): KAGVTQTPRYLIKTRGQQVTLSCSPISGHRSVSWYQQTPGQGLQFLFEYFSETQRNKGNFPGRFSGRQFSNSRSEMNVSTLELGDSALYLCASSLGTGGVGDTQYFGPGTRLTVL.

CDR3 loop: CATGTGPVQPQHF. The CDR3 bases are TGTGCCACGGGGACAGGGCCCGTTCAGCCCCAGCATTTT. The gene calls are TRBV15 and TRBJ1-5, with 9 bases matching TRBD1. In germline, CDR1 is LNHNV, CDR2 YYDKDF (reference sequence). This CDR3 region has 13 residues. V lost 9 bases to trimming and J lost 6 bases; unmatched junction nucleotides: 6.